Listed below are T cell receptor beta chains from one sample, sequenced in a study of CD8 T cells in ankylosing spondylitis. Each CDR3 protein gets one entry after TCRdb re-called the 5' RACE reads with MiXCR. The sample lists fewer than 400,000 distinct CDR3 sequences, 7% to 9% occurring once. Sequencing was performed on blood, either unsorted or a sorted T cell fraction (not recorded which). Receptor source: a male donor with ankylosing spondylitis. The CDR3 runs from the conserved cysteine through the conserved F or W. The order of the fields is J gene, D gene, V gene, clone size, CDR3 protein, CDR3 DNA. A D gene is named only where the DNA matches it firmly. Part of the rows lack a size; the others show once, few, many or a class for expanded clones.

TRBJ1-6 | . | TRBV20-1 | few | CSARDRGWGSPLHF | TGCAGTGCTAGAGATCGGGGGTGGGGTTCACCCCTCCACTTT
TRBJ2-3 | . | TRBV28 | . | CASSSSGTPLRTDTQYF | TGTGCCAGCAGCTCTTCAGGGACTCCACTCCGCACAGATACGCAGTATTTT
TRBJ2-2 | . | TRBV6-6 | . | CASSSTGPGELFF | TGTGCCAGCAGCTCAACCGGCCCCGGGGAGCTGTTTTTT
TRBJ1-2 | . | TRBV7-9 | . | CASSLAGGDGGYTF | TGTGCCAGCAGCTTAGCAGGCGGGGACGGCGGCTACACCTTC
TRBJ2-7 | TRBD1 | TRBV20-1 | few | CSARTGGQYEQYF | TGCAGTGCCAGGACAGGGGGCCAGTACGAGCAGTACTTC
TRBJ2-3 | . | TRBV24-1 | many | CATSDTGTSTDTQYF | TGTGCCACCAGTGATACCGGGACTAGCACAGATACGCAGTATTTT
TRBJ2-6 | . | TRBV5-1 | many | CASSFTGPKSGANVLTF | TGCGCCAGCAGCTTCACAGGACCCAAATCTGGGGCCAACGTCCTGACTTTC
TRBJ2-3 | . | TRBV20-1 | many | CSARVRLVGADTQYF | TGCAGTGCTAGAGTGCGCCTAGTTGGCGCAGATACGCAGTATTTT
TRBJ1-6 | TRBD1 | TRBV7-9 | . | CASSQTGEWGYSPLHF | TGTGCCAGCAGCCAGACAGGGGAATGGGGTTACTCACCCCTCCACTTT
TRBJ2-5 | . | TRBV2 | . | CASRVPSEQETQYF | TGTGCCAGCAGGGTCCCAAGCGAACAAGAGACCCAGTACTTC
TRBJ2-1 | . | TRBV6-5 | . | CASSYSGSPPLYNEQFF | TGTGCCAGCAGTTACTCGGGCAGCCCTCCCCTATACAATGAGCAGTTCTTC
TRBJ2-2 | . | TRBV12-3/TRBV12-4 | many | CASSPGVATGELFF | TGTGCCAGCAGTCCCGGGGTAGCCACCGGGGAGCTGTTTTTT
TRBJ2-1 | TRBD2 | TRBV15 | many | CATSRGLLREGHEQFF | TGTGCCACCAGCCGAGGACTCTTGCGGGAGGGCCATGAGCAGTTCTTC
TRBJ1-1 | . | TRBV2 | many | CASSVSLNTEAFF | TGTGCCAGCAGTGTTAGTTTGAACACTGAAGCTTTCTTT
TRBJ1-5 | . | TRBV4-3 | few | CASSQAGNQPQHF | TGCGCCAGCAGCCAAGCAGGGAATCAGCCCCAGCATTTT
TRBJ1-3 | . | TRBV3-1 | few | CASSQPPSGLTGNTIYF | TGTGCCAGCAGCCAGCCCCCCTCAGGTTTAACTGGAAACACCATATATTTT
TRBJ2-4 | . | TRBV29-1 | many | CSVRLFTKNIQYF | TGCAGCGTTCGACTCTTCACCAAAAACATTCAGTACTTC
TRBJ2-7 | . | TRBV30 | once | CAWRRRATGNEQYF | TGTGCCTGGAGACGTCGGGCCACGGGCAATGAGCAGTACTTC
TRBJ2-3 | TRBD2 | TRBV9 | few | CASSKRLAGDTDTQYF | TGTGCCAGCAGCAAGCGACTAGCGGGAGATACAGATACGCAGTATTTT
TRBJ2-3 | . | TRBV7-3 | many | CASSLTIAGQGLDTQYF | TGTGCCAGCAGCTTAACGATAGCGGGACAGGGATTGGATACGCAGTATTTT
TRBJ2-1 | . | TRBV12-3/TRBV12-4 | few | CASRLLMGEQFF | TGTGCCAGCAGATTACTAATGGGTGAGCAGTTCTTC
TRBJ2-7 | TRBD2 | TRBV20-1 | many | CSAPTSGSIYEQYF | TGCAGTGCTCCGACTAGCGGGAGTATCTACGAGCAGTACTTC
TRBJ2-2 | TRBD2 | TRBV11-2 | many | CASSETSGRPGELFF | TGTGCCAGCAGCGAGACTAGCGGGAGGCCCGGGGAGCTGTTTTTT
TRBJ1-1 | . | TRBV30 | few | CACMREYTEAFF | TGTGCCTGTATGCGAGAATACACTGAAGCTTTCTTT
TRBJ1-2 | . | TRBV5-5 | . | CASSLLSRWGYTF | TGTGCCAGCAGCTTACTTTCGAGGTGGGGCTACACCTTC
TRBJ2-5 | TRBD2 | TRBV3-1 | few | CASSQSSSGRETQYF | TGTGCCAGCAGCCAATCTTCTAGCGGGAGAGAGACCCAGTACTTC
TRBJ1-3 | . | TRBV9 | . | CASSAGQNEYTIYF | TGTGCCAGCAGCGCAGGACAAAACGAATACACCATATATTTT
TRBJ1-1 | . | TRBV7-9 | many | CASTGRRPLTGKGEAFF | TGTGCCAGCACGGGCAGGCGACCCTTGACGGGTAAAGGAGAAGCTTTCTTT
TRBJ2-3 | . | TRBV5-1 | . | CASSLNRVVADTQYF | TGCGCCAGCAGCTTGAACAGGGTGGTGGCAGATACGCAGTATTTT
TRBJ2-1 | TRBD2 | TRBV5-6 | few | CASSFRAGDEQFF | TGTGCCAGCAGCTTCCGAGCGGGAGATGAGCAGTTCTTC
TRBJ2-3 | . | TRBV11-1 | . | CASSKRSSGTTNTDTQYF | TGTGCCAGCAGCAAGAGATCCTCCGGGACAACAAACACAGATACGCAGTATTTT
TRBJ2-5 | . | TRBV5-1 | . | CASSLDLGLGETRYF | TGCGCCAGCAGCTTGGATCTGGGCCTGGGGGAGACCCGGTACTTC
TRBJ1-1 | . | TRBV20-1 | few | CSARDFRARDTEAFF | TGCAGTGCTAGAGATTTCAGGGCGCGGGACACTGAAGCCTTCTTT